This paragraph covers one TCR beta chain sequence. Its specificity is not known. The survey-level immunoSEQ assay was used. The method was immunoSEQ multiplex PCR; TCRdb's version includes in-frame clones alone and lacks a portion of them. The sample records about 33,000 clones, approximately 74% being singletons. The sample is drawn from a study of STAT5B mutations in CD4+ large granular lymphocyte leukemia. Study outcomes and limitations: Without HLA matching, higher CD4+ than CD8+ T-LGLL clonality could reflect small sample size. 8/27 top patient clones versus 2/35 control clones were TRBV06-family.

The CDR3 consists of 14 residues. V was shortened by 4 bases and J by 5 bases, with 14 bases between the two germline ends. From germline, CDR1 is SGHTA and CDR2 FQGTGA. Healthy controls were blood donor buffy coats. The sequencing sample was made of CD4+ T cells from blood buffy coats. The receptor's source is a human donor in good health. The V and J genes are TRBV7-3 and TRBJ2-5; D might be TRBD1 (5 bases). The CDR3 region is CASSWSGAGETQYF. In DNA form, the CDR3 reads TGTGCCAGCAGCTGGTCGGGTGCAGGGGAGACCCAGTACTTC.